This T cell receptor (beta chain) emerged from a study of shared clonotypes between healthy human individuals. Study-level points and caveats: On the whole, naive subsets had larger estimated richness than memory subsets had.

As processed by the authors: ImmunoSEQ output lacked quality scores and full-length reads, limiting matched filtering. Some clones are missing from TCRdb's copy, which holds only in-frame ones; the method was immunoSEQ multiplex PCR. Clone size and V and J calls were adopted from that table, with D and trimming inferred from the DNA. The sample has around 750,000 clones, 74% seen once. Splitting the CD4+ cells yielded a CD45RA+ naive subset and a CD45RA-negative memory subset. This CDR3 is 15 amino acids long. Per germline, CDR1 SGHNT and CDR2 YYREEE (reference sequence). Trimming removed 2 bases at V and 1 base at J, with 12 bases between. The count of this clone is one. Antigen specificity is unknown.

This rearrangement joins TRBV5-4 to TRBJ1-1, with TRBD1 as a possible D gene (6 bases). Input material: memory CD4+ T cells sorted from blood. Regarding subset: CD45RA-negative fraction. This receptor was taken from a woman in her twenties or thirties in good health. CDR3 bases: TGTGCCAGCAGCTTAAACAGGGTTACGAACACTGAAGCTTTCTTT. This sequence encodes CASSLNRVTNTEAFF.